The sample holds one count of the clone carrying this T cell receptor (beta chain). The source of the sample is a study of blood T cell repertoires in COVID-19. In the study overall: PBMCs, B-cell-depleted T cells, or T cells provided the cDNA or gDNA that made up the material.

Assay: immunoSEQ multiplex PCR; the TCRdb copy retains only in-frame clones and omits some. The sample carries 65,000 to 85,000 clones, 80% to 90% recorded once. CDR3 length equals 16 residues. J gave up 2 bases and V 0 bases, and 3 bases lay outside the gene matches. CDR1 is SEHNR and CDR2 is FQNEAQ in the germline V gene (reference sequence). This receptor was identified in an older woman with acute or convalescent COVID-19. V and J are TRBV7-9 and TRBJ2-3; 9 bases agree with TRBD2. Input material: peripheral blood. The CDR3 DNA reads TGTGCCAGCAGCTTAGCAGCGGGGGGCCTCACAGATACGCAGTATTTT. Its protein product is CASSLAAGGLTDTQYF.